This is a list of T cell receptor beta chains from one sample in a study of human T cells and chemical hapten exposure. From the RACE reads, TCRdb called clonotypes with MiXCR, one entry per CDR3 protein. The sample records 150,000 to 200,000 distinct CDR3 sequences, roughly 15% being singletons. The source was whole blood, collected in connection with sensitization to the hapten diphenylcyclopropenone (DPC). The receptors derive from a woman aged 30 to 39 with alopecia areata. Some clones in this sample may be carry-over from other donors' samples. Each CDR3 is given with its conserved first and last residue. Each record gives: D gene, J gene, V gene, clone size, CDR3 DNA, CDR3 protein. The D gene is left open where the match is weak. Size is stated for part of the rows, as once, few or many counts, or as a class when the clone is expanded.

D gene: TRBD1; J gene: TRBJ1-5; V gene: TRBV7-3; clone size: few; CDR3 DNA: TGTGCCAGCAGTGGGGACAGAGATCAGCCCCAGCATTTT; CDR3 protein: CASSGDRDQPQHF
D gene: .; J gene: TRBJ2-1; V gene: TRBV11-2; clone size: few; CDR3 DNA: TGTGCCAGCAGCTTAGGCCGGGGGACAGTGAACTACAATGAGCAGTTCTTC; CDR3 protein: CASSLGRGTVNYNEQFF
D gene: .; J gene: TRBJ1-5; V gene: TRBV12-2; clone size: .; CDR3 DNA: TGTGCAAGTCGCAGGGACATCCGAAATCAGCCCCAGCATTTT; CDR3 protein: CASRRDIRNQPQHF
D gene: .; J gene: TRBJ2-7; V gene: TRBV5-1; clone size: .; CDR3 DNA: TGCGCCAGCAGCTTGGTTCGGGGGATCGAGCAGTACTTC; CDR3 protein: CASSLVRGIEQYF
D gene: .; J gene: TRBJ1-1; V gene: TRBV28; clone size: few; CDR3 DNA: TGTGCCAGCAGTCGTGTCATGGGCCGTAGCACTGAAGCTTTCTTT; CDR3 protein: CASSRVMGRSTEAFF
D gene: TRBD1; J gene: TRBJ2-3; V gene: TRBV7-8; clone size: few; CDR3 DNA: TGTGCCAGCAGCTTCCGGGACAGGTCGGGAGATACGCAGTATTTT; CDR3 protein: CASSFRDRSGDTQYF
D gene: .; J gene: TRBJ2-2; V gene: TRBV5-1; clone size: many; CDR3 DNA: TGCGCCAGCAGCTTGGGGCTGGGGTCCACCGGGGAGCTGTTTTTT; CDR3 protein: CASSLGLGSTGELFF
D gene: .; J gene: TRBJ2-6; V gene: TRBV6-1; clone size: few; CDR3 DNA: TGTGCCAGCAGCACCGCCCTAGGGGGGGCTCTGTTAGCCAACGTCCTGACTTTC; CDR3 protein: CASSTALGGALLANVLTF
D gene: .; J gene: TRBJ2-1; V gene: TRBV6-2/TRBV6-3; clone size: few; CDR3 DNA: TGTGCCAGCAGTCGGGATGCCGGGACTCAGTACAATGAGCAGTTCTTC; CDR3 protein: CASSRDAGTQYNEQFF
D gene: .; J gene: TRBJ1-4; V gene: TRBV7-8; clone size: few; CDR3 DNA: TGTGCCAGCAGCCCCCCTCTCTACAGGACTAATGAAAAACTGTTTTTT; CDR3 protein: CASSPPLYRTNEKLFF
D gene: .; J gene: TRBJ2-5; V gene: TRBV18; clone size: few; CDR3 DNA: TGTGCCAGCTCACCTCAACAGCAAGAGACCCAGTACTTC; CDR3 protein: CASSPQQQETQYF
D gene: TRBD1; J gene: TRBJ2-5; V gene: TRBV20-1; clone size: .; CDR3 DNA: TGCAGTGCTTCTCCGGGACAGAAAGAGACCCAGTACTTC; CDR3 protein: CSASPGQKETQYF
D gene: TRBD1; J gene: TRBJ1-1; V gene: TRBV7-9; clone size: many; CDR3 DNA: TGTGCCAGCAGAACGACAGGGGTGGCAGAAGCTTTCTTT; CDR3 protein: CASRTTGVAEAFF
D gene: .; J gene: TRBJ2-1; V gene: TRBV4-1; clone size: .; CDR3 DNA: TGCGCCAGCAGCCACACACAGTATTTTGAGCAGTTCTTC; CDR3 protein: CASSHTQYFEQFF
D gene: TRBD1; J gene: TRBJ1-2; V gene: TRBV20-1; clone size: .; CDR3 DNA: TGCAGTGCTGGGGGTAGGGGGCCATACTATGGCTACACCTTC; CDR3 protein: CSAGGRGPYYGYTF
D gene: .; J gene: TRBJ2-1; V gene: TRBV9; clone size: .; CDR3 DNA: TGTGCCAGCAGCGGCGCACTAACGGTTGAGCAGTTCTTC; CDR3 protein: CASSGALTVEQFF
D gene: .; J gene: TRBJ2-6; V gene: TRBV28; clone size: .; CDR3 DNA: TGTGCCAGCAGTGTTTTGGCTGGGGCCAACGTCCTGACTTTC; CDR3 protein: CASSVLAGANVLTF
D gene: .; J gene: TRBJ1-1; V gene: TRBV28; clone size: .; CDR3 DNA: TGTGCCAGCACCCGCGGCTCCGTGAACACTGAAGCTTTCTTT; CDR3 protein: CASTRGSVNTEAFF
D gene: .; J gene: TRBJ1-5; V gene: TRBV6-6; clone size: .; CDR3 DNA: TGTGCCAGCAGTCCGGCCGGGAGTCAGCCCCAGCATTTT; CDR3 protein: CASSPAGSQPQHF
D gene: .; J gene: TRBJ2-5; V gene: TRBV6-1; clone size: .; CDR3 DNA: TGTGCCAGCAGTGAATTTACTTTTTCCGGGACCTCCGAGACCCAGTACTTC; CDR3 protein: CASSEFTFSGTSETQYF
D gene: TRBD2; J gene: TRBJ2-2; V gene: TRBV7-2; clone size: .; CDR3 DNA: TGTGCCAGCAGCTTACCTAGCGGGAGGGGAACCGGGGAGCTGTTTTTT; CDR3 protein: CASSLPSGRGTGELFF
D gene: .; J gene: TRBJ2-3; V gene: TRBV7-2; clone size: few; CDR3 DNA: TGTGCCACCGGGCCTTACACAGATACGCAGTATTTT; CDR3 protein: CATGPYTDTQYF
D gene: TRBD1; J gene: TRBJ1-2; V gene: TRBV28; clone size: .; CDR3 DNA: TGTGCCAGCAGTCCGCGACAGGGCGAAAGACATGGCTACACCTTC; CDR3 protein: CASSPRQGERHGYTF
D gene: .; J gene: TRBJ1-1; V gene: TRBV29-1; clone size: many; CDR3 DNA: TGCAGCGTTGAGGAGCAGCGGAACACTGAAGCTTTCTTT; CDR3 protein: CSVEEQRNTEAFF
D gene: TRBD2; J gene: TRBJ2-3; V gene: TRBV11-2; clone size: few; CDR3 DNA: TGTGCCAGCAGCTTAGTATGGGCGGGAGAGAGGGATACGCAGTATTTT; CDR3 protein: CASSLVWAGERDTQYF
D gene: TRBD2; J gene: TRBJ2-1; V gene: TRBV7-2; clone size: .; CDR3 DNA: TGTGCCAGCAGCCAAGAAAATCAGCGGGGGTTGCAGTTCTTC; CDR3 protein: CASSQENQRGLQFF
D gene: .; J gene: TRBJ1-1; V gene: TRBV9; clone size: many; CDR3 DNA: TGTGCCAGCAGCGTAGTCTACGACAGGCTGAACACTGAAGCTTTCTTT; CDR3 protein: CASSVVYDRLNTEAFF
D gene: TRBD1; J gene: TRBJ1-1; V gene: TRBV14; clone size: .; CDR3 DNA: TGTGCCAGCAGCCAACAGGGGGGGACTGAAGCTTTCTTT; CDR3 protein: CASSQQGGTEAFF
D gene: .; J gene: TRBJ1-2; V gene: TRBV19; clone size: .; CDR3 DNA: TGTGCCAGTAGTAGCCGGGAGGATGGGTATGGCTACACCTTC; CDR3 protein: CASSSREDGYGYTF
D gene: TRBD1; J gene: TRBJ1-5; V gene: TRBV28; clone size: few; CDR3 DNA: TGTGCCAGCAGGAATTTCGACAGGGGAGATCAGCCCCAGCATTTT; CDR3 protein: CASRNFDRGDQPQHF
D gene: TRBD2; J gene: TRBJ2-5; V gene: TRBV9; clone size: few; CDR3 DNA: TGTGCCAGCAGCGCTGGCGGGGGACTGCCCCAAGAGACCCAGTACTTC; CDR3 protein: CASSAGGGLPQETQYF
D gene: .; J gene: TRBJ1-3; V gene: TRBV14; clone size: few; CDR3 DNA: TGTGCCAGCAGCCACCCCGGGGGAAACACCATATATTTT; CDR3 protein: CASSHPGGNTIYF
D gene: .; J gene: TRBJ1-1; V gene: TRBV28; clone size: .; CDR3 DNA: TGTGCCAGCAGTCCCTACGGGACGGGGAACACTGAAGCTTTCTTT; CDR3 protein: CASSPYGTGNTEAFF
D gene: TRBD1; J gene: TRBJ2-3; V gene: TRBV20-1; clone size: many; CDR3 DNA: TGCAGTGCTAGAGAGCCCCCTGGGACAGGCAGTCGCACAGATACGCAGTATTTT; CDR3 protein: CSAREPPGTGSRTDTQYF
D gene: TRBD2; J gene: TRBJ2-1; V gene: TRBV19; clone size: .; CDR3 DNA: TGTGCCAGTAGTATATACCCGACTAGCGGGAGGAAGGTTGAGCAGTTCTTC; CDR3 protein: CASSIYPTSGRKVEQFF
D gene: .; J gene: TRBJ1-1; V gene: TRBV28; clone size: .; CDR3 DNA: TGTGCCAGCAGGAAGGACGGGGGCACTGAAGCTTTCTTT; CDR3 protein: CASRKDGGTEAFF
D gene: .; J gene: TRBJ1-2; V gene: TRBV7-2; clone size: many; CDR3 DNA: TGTGCCAGCAGCTTAGGGCAGGGCTGGTTTGGCTACACCTTC; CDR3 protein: CASSLGQGWFGYTF
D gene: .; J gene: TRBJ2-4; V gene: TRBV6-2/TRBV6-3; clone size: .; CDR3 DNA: TGTGTCAGCAGTTACCGGGGTATCGGAGCCAAAAACATTCAGTACTTC; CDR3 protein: CVSSYRGIGAKNIQYF
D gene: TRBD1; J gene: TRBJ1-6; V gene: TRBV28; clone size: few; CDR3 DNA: TGTGCCAGCAGAACTACAGGGGGCTTGGGCTCACCCCTCCACTTT; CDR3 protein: CASRTTGGLGSPLHF
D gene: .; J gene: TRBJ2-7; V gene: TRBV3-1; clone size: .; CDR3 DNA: TGTGCCAGCAGCCAAGAAGGTCACGCTCCGGGAGAGCAGTACTTC; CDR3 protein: CASSQEGHAPGEQYF
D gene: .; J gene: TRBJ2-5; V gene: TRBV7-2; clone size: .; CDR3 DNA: TGTGCCAGCAGCTTCGGGGGCGCCGGGGAGACCCAGTACTTC; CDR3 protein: CASSFGGAGETQYF
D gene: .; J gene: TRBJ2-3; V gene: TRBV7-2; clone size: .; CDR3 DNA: TGTGCCACCGGGAGACTAGATACGCAGTATTTT; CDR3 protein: CATGRLDTQYF
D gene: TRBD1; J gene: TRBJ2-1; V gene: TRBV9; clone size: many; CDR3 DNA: TGTGCCAGCAGCGCCGGACAGGGAGGAGGGTACAATGAGCAGTTCTTC; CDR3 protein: CASSAGQGGGYNEQFF
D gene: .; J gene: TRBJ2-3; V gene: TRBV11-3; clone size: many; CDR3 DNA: TGTGCCAGCAGCTCAACAACTCCCCCCACAGATACGCAGTATTTT; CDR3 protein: CASSSTTPPTDTQYF
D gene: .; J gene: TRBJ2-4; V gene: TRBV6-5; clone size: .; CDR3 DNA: TGTGCCAGCAGTTTGGCAGGCGCCAAAAACATTCAGTACTTC; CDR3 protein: CASSLAGAKNIQYF
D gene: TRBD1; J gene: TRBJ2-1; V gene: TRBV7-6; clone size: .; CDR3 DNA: TGTGCCAGCAGCTTATTCGGACAGGGGGGCAATGAGCAGTTCTTC; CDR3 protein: CASSLFGQGGNEQFF
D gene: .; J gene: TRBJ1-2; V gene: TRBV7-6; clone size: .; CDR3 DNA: TGTGCCAGCAGCCTAGGAACTAACTATGGCTACACCTTC; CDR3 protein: CASSLGTNYGYTF
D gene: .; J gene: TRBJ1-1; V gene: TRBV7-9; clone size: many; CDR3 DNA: TGTGCCAGCAGCGTACAGTGGACTGAAGCTTTCTTT; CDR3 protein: CASSVQWTEAFF
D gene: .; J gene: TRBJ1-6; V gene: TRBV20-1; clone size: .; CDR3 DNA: TGCAGTGCTAGAGATACGACAGCGGGGGGTTCACCCCTCCACTTT; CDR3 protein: CSARDTTAGGSPLHF
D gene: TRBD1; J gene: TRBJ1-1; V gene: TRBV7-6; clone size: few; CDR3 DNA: TGTGCCAGCAGAACAGGGGCCACTGAAGCTTTCTTT; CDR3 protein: CASRTGATEAFF
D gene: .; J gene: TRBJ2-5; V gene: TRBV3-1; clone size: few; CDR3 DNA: TGTGCCAGCAGCCAAGGGGTTTATGTGACCCAGTACTTC; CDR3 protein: CASSQGVYVTQYF
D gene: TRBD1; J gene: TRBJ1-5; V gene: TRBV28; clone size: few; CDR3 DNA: TGTGCCAGCAGTTCAAACTTCAGAGACAGGGGGCACAATCAGCCCCAGCATTTT; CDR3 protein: CASSSNFRDRGHNQPQHF
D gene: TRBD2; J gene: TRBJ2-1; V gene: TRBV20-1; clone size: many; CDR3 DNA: TGCAGTGCAGAGACTAGCGGGAAAGGAAATGAGCAGTTCTTC; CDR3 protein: CSAETSGKGNEQFF
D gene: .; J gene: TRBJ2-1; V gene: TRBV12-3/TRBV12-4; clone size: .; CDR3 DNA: TGTGCCAGCAGTCGTCAACTGGGAAACAATGAGCAGTTCTTC; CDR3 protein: CASSRQLGNNEQFF
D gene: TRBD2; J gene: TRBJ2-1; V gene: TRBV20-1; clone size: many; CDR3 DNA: TGCAGTGCTAGAGATTTGCTAGCGGCCTACAATGAGCAGTTCTTC; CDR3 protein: CSARDLLAAYNEQFF
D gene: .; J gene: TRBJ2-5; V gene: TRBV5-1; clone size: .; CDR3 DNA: TGCGCCAGCAGCTTGGTATCCGGGATAGAGACCCAGTACTTC; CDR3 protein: CASSLVSGIETQYF
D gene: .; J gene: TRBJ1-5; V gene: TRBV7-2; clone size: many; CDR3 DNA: TGTGCCAGCAGCCTGGGTCAGCCAAATCAGCCCCAGCATTTT; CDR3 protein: CASSLGQPNQPQHF
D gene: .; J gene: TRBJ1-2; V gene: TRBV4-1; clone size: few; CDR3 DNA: TGCGCCAGCAGCCAAGATTGGGCTGGCTACACCTTC; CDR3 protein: CASSQDWAGYTF
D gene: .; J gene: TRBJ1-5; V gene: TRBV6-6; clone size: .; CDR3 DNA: TGTGCCAGCAGTTACTCGACCGGGGATTCTGATCAGCCCCAGCATTTT; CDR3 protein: CASSYSTGDSDQPQHF
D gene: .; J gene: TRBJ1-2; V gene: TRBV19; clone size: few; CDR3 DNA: TGTGCCAGTAGGACAACCGGGACTCTTGCCCCTATCTATGGCTACACCTTC; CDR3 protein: CASRTTGTLAPIYGYTF